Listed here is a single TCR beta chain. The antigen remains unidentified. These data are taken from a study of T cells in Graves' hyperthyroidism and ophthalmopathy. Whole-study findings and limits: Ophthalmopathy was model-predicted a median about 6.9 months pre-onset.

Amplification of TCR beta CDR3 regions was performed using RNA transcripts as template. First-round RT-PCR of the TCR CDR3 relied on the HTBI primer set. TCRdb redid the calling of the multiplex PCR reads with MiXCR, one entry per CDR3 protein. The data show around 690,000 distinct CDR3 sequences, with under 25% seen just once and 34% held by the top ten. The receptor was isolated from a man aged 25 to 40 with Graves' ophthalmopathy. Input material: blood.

CDR3 bases: TGTGCCAGCAGCTTAGAGGGTATGGACGAGCAGTACTTC. It is translated as CASSLEGMDEQYF. The V call is TRBV13, the J call TRBJ2-7; D unresolved. V lost 1 base to trimming and J lost 5 bases, with 9 bases between them. This CDR3 region has 13 residues. CDR1 and CDR2 (germline): PRHDT, FYEKMQ (reference sequence).